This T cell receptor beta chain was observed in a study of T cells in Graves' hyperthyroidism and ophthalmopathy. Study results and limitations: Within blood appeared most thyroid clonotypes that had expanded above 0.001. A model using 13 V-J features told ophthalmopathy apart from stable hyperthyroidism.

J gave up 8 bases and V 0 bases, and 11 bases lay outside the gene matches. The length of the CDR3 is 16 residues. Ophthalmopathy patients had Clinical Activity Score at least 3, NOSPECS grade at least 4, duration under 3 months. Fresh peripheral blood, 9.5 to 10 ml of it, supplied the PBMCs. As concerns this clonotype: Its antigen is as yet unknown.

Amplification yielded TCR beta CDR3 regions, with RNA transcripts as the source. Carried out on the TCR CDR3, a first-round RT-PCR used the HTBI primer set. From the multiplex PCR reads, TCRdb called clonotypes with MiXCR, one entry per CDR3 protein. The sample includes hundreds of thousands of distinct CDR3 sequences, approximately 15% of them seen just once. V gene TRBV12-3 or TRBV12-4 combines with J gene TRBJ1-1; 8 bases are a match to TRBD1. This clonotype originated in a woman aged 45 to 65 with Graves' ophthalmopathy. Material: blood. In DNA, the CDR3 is TGTGCCAGCAGTTTAGCGGACAGGGAGGCGCGAGTGGAAGCTTTCTTT. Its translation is CASSLADREARVEAFF.